This TCR beta chain was identified in a study of cytomegalovirus exposure and HLA in healthy donors. Broader study findings: Sequencing likely generated an artifact that appeared as a cluster of highly shared sequence variants. An analysis was carried out later, and it reportedly showed fewer N-insertions in an Asian-associated ancestry cluster than the roughly 670-donor mean. On later analysis, the bulk of CMV-associated TCR beta chains appeared to be HLA-restricted.

About this clone itself: Antigen specificity is unknown.

The PCR ran on 60 Vbeta and 13 Jbeta primers. TCRdb's copy holds only in-frame clones and misses some; the assay was immunoSEQ multiplex PCR. The table records around 90,000 clones, roughly 77% of them present only once. Germline loops: CDR1 SGHRS, CDR2 YFSETQ. Trimming shortened V by 1 base and J by 2 bases, and 11 bases separated the two germline ends. This CDR3 contains 15 residues. This clonotype was sampled from a human donor in good health. The chain is built from TRBV5-1 and TRBJ2-3; tentatively, D is TRBD1 (6 bases). The source material was PBMCs. CDR3 DNA: TGCGCCAGCAGCTTGCAGGGGTTTACCACAGATACGCAGTATTTT. This translates into CASSLQGFTTDTQYF. The entire variable domain, with the rest obtained from reference TRBV5-1 and TRBJ2-3, is as follows: KAGVTQTPRYLIKTRGQQVTLSCSPISGHRSVSWYQQTPGQGLQFLFEYFSETQRNKGNFPGRFSGRQFSNSRSEMNVSTLELGDSALYLCASSLQGFTTDTQYFGPGTRLTVL.